Detailed here is one TCR beta chain. Its target is unknown. The sample belongs to a study of Graves' ophthalmopathy and Graves' hyperthyroidism. Study outcomes and limitations: Blood also carried most expanded thyroid clonotypes exceeding 0.001 frequency. Predictions made by the model for ophthalmopathy progression reached 55% to 71% sensitivity and approximately 78% specificity.

CDR3 regions of TCR beta were amplified from RNA transcripts. First-round RT-PCR relied on HTBI primers, and a second-round multiplex PCR came next. Via MiXCR, TCRdb re-called the multiplex PCR reads, giving one row per CDR3 protein. The sample comprises 400,000 or so distinct CDR3 sequences, about a sixth of which are singletons, and 2.4% rests with the top ten. The CDR3 totals 15 residues. The germline CDR1 and CDR2 sequences are SGHTA and FQGNSA. V was pared by 4 bases and J by 7 bases, with 19 bases between. Ages of hyperthyroidism patients ran from 18 to 65, and their diagnoses were new, under 2 months' duration.

The sample consisted of peripheral blood. The chain joins TRBV7-2 to TRBJ1-1, with a possible D match to TRBD1 (6 bases). The receptor was isolated from an adult woman with stable Graves' hyperthyroidism. CDR3 DNA sequence: TGTGCCAGCAGCTCCCACGGGGGGGCGAGCTTTGAAGCTTTCTTT. Encoded protein: CASSSHGGASFEAFF.